The T cell receptor (beta chain) under discussion was sequenced for a study of STAT5B mutations in CD4+ large granular lymphocyte leukemia. For this clone: Its antigen remains unknown.

Here immunoSEQ multiplex PCR was the method, and the copy in TCRdb shows in-frame clones only, minus some. The sample has 20,000 or so clones, roughly 82% seen once. General study results and limits: Without putative leukemic clones, patient CD4-sorted repertoires remained more clonal than healthy CD4+ repertoires. Main leukemic clonotypes were patient-specific, but 20% to 25% appeared at low frequency elsewhere.

Germline CDR1 SGHVS, CDR2 FNYEAQ. V was cut by 5 bases and J by 7 bases, with 18 bases left in between. The CDR3 length is 14 residues. This sequence joins TRBV7-6 and TRBJ2-7, with D possibly matching TRBD2 (5 bases). The sequencing input was CD4+ T cells from blood buffy coats. The source is a human donor in good health. CDR3 nucleotides: TGTGCCAGCAGCCCGAGGGAGCCCCCTGGGGAGCAGTACTTC. Amino acids: CASSPREPPGEQYF.